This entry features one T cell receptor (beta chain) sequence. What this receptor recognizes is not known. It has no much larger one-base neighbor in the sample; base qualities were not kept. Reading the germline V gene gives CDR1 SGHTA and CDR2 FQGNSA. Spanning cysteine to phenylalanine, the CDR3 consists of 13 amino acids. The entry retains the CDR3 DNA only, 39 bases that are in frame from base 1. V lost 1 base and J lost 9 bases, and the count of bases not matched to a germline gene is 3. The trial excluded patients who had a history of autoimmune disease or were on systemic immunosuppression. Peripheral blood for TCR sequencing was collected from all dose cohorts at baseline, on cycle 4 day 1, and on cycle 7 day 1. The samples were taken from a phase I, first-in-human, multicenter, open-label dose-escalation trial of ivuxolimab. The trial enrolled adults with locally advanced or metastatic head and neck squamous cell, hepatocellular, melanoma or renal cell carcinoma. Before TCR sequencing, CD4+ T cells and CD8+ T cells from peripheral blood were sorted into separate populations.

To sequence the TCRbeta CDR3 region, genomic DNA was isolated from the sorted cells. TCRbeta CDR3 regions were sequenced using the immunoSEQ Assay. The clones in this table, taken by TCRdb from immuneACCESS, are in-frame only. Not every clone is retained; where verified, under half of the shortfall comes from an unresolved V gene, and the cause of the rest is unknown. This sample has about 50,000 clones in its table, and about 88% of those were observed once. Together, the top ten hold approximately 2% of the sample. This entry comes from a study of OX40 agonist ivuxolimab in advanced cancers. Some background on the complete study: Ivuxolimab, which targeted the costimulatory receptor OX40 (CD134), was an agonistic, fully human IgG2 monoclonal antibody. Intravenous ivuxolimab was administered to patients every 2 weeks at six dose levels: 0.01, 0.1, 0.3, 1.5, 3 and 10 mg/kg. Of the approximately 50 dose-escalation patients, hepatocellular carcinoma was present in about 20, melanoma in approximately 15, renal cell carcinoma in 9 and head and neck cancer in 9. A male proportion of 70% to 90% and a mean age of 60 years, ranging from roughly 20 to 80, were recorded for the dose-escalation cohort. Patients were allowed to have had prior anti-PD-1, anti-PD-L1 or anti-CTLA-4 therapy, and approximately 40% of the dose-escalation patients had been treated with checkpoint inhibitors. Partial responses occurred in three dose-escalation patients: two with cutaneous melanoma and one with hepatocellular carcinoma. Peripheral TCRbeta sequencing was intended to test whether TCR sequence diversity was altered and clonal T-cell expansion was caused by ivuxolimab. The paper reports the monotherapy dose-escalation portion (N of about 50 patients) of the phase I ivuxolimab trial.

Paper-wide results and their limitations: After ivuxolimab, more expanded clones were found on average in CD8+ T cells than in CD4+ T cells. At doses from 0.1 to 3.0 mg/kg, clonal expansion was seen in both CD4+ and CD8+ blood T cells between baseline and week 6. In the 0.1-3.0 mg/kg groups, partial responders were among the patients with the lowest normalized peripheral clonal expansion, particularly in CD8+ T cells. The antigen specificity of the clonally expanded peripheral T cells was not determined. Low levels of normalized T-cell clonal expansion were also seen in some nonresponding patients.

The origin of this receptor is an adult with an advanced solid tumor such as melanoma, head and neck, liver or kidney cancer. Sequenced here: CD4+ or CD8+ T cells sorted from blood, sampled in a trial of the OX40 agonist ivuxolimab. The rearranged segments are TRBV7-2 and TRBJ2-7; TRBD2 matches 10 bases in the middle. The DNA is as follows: TGTGCCAGCAGCTTAGTGACTAGCGGGCTGCAGTACTTC. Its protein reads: CASSLVTSGLQYF.